The clone carrying this T cell receptor beta chain was detected ten times or more. Its antigen is not identified. The CDR3 totals 15 residues. Trimming shortened V by 2 bases and J by 4 bases, and 9 bases separated the two germline ends. The germline gives CDR1 SNHLY, CDR2 FYNNEI. This record comes from a study of regulatory T cells in long-lasting Graves disease. Sample time point: persistent/refractory GD, antithyroid drugs over 5 years with positive TRAb. RNA isolated from PBMCs was used to make the TCR library. Patients of an endocrinology department in Xi'an, China, were included. CDR3 regions were amplified by Arm-PCR using iRepertoire HTBI primers to build TCR beta libraries. From the multiplex PCR reads, TCRdb called clonotypes with MiXCR, one entry per CDR3 protein. The sample yields more than 350,000 distinct CDR3 sequences, roughly 21% seen once. Broader study findings: A greater number of public clonotypes (about 2,900) was shared by persistent patients than by new patients (about 960). There were preferences for TRBV28, TRBJ1-2 and TRBJ2-5 in persistent disease.

The sequencing used peripheral blood mononuclear cells (PBMCs), collected when the disease was refractory, from a patient treated with antithyroid drugs. This TCR was sampled from a female donor with Graves disease. The J gene is TRBJ1-6, the V gene TRBV2; the D gene is possibly TRBD1 (5 bases). CDR3 protein: CASSEWGEYNSPLHF. The DNA of the CDR3 is TGTGCCAGCAGTGAATGGGGGGAGTATAATTCACCCCTCCACTTT.